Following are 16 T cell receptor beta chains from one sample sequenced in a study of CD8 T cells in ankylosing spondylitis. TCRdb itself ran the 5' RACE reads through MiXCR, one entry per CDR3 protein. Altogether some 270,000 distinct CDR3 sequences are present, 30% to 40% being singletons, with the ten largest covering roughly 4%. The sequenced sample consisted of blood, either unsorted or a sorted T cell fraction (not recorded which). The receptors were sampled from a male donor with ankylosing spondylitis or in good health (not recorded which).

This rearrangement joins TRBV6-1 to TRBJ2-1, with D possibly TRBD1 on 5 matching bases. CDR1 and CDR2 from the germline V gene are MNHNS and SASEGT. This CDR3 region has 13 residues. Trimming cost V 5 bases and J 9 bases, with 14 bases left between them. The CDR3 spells CASSPSQGGEQFF. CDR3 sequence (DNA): TGTGCCAGCAGTCCCTCCCAGGGTGGTGAGCAGTTCTTC.

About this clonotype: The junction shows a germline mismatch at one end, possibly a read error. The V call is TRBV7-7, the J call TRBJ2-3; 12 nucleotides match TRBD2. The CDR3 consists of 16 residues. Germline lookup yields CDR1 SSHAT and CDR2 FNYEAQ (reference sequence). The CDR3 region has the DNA TGTGCTAGCAGCGCCCGACTAGCGGGGGACACAGATACGCAGTATTTT. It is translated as CASSARLAGDTDTQYF.

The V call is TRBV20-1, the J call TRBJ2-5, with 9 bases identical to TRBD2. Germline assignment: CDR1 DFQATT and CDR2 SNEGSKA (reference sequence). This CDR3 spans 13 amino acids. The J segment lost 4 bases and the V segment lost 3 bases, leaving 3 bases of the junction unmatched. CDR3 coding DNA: TGCAGTGCTAGGCGGGGGGGAGGAGAGACCCAGTACTTC. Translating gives CSARRGGGETQYF.

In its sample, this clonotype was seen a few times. The CDR3 DNA sequence: TGCGCCAGCAGCTTGGACCCACCGGGGAGCGGGGGGGCCTCTGAAGATACGCAGTATTTT. It encodes CASSLDPPGSGGASEDTQYF. The J gene is TRBJ2-3, the V gene TRBV5-1, with 10 positions matching TRBD2. The germline gives CDR1 SGHRS, CDR2 YFSETQ. V gave up 0 bases and J gave up 5 bases; unmatched junction bases: 18. The CDR3 length is 20 residues.

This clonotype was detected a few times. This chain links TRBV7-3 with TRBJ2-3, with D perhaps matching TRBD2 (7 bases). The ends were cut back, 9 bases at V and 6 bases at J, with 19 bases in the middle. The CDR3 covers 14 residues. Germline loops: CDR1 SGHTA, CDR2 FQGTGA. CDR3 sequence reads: CASGTGGPMDTQYF. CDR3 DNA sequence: TGTGCCAGTGGTACGGGGGGCCCAATGGATACGCAGTATTTT.

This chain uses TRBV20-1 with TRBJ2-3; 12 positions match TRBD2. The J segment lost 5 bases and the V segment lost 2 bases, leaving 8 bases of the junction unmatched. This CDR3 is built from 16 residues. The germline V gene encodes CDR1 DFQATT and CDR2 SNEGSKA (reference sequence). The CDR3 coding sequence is TGCAGTGCTAGACACCCTAGCGGGGGGGCGGTAGATACGCAGTATTTT. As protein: CSARHPSGGAVDTQYF.

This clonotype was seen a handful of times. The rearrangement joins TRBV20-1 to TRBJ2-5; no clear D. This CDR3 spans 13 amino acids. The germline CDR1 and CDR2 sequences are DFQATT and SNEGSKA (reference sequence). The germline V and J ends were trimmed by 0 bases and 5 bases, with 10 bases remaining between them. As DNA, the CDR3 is TGCAGTGCTAGAGATGGGCCCGTGGAGACCCAGTACTTC. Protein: CSARDGPVETQYF.

In DNA, the CDR3 is TGTGCCAGCAGCTTACACGCCCAGGACACCGGGGAGCTGTTTTTT. This codes for CASSLHAQDTGELFF. The chain joins TRBV7-2 to TRBJ2-2; D call uncertain. CDR3 length equals 15 residues. Trimming removed 2 bases from V and 3 bases from J, with 10 bases in between. Germline values: CDR1 SGHTA, CDR2 FQGNSA.

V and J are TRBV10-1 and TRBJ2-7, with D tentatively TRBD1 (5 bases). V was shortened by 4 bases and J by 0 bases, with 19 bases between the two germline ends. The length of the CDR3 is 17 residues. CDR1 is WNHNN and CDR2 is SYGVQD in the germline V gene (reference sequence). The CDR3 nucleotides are TGCGCCAGCAGTGCGGTTTCAGGGCCTAGGAGCTCCTACGAGCAGTACTTC. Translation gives CASSAVSGPRSSYEQYF.

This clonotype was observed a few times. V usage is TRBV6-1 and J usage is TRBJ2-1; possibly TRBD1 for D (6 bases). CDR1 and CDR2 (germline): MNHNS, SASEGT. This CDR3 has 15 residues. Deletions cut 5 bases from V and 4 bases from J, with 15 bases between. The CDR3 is CASSPYRVSYNEQFF. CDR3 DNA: TGTGCCAGCAGTCCCTACAGGGTCTCGTACAATGAGCAGTTCTTC.

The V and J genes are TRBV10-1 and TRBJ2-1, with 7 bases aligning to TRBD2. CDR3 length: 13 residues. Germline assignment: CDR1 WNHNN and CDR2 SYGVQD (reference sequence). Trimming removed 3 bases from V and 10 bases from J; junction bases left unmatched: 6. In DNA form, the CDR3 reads TGCGCCAGCAGTGATTTGGGGCGGGGGGAGCAGTTCTTC. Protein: CASSDLGRGEQFF.

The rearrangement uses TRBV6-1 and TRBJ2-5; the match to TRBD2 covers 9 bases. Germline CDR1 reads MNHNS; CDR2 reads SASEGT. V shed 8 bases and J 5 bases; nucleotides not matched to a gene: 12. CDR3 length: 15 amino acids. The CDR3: CASYTGTSSVETQYF. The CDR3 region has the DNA TGTGCCAGCTATACCGGGACTAGCAGCGTTGAGACCCAGTACTTC.

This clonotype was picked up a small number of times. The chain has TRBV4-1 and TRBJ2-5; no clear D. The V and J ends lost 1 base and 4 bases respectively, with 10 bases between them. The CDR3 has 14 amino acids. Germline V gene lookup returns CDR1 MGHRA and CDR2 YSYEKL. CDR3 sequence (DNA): TGCGCCAGCAGCCAAGTAGGAATAACAGAGACCCAGTACTTC. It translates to CASSQVGITETQYF.

The CDR3 DNA follows: TGCGCCAGCAGCTGGGGACTAGCGGGGGCCACGAGCTCCTACAATGAGCAGTTCTTC. Translation gives CASSWGLAGATSSYNEQFF. The chain links TRBV5-1 to TRBJ2-1; 14 nucleotides agree with TRBD2. CDR1 is SGHRS, CDR2 YFSETQ, per germline. J was trimmed by 0 bases and V by 3 bases; bases with no gene match: 8. The CDR3 length is 19 residues.

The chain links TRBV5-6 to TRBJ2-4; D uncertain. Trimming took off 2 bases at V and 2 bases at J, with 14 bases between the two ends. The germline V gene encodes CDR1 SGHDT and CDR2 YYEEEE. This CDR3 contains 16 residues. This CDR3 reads CASSFRRSRTKNIQYF. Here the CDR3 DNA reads TGTGCCAGCAGCTTCCGCAGATCACGGACCAAAAACATTCAGTACTTC.

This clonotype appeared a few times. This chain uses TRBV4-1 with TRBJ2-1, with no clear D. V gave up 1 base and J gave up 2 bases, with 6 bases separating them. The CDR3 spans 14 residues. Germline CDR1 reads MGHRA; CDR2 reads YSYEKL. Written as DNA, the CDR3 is TGCGCCAGCAGCCAAGTGTTAGCCTACAATGAGCAGTTCTTC. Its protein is CASSQVLAYNEQFF.